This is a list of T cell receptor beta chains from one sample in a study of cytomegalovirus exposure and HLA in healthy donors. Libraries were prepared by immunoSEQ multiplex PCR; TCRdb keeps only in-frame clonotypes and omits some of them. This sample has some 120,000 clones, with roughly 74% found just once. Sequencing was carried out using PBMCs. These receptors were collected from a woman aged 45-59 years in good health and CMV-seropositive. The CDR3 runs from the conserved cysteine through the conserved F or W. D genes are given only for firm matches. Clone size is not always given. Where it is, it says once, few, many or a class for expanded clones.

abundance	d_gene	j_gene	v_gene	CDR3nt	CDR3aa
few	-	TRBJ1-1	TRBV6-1	TGTGCCAGCAGTGTGTGGGCTGCGGGTGAAGCTTTCTTT	CASSVWAAGEAFF
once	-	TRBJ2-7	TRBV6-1	TGTGCCAGCCCCGGAGGGGAGGAGGATGAGCAGTACTTC	CASPGGEEDEQYF
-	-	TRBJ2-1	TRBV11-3	TGTGCCAGCAGCTTAGATTTCGGGGATGAGCAGTTCTTC	CASSLDFGDEQFF
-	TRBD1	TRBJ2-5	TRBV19	TGTGCCAGTAGTCCGATTACGGCAGGGGGCGAGACCCAGTACTTC	CASSPITAGGETQYF
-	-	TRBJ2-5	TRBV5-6	TGTGCCAGCAGCCCCTCCGGGAGACAAGAGACCCAGTACTTC	CASSPSGRQETQYF
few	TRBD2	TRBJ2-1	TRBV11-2	TGTGCCAGCAGCTTAGGTCGGCTAGCGGGGGGGTCTAATGAGCAGTTCTTC	CASSLGRLAGGSNEQFF
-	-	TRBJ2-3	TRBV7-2	TGTGCCAGCAGCTTAGGACGGGGAGTAGGCAGCACAGATACGCAGTATTTT	CASSLGRGVGSTDTQYF
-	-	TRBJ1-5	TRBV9	TGTGCCAGCAGCGTAGCTTCCAGTTCTAATCAGCCCCAGCATTTT	CASSVASSSNQPQHF
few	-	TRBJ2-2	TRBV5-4	TGTGCCAGCAGCTTGTCAGAAAGAAACACCGGGGAGCTGTTTTTT	CASSLSERNTGELFF
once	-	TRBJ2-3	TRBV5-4	TGTGCCAGCAGCAAACTAGTAGATACGCAGTATTTT	CASSKLVDTQYF
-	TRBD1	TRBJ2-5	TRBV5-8	TGTGCCAGCAGCTTCGATAGACAGGGGGCGAGAGAGACCCAGTACTTC	CASSFDRQGARETQYF
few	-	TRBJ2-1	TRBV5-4	TGTGCCAGCAGCCCTCCGACAGGCTACAATGAGCAGTTCTTC	CASSPPTGYNEQFF
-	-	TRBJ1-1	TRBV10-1	TGCGCCAGCAGTGAGTCGCGGGACGGGGAAGCTTTCTTT	CASSESRDGEAFF
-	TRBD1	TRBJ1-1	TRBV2	TGTGCCAGCAGTGGACAGGGTTCGGTTTTGGGAGCTTTCTTT	CASSGQGSVLGAFF
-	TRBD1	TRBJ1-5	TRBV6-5	TGTGCCAGCAGTTCAGGACAGGGCGGTCAGCCCCAGCATTTT	CASSSGQGGQPQHF
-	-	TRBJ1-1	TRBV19	TGTGCCAGTAGTAAGGCGGGATCGATCACTGAAGCTTTCTTT	CASSKAGSITEAFF
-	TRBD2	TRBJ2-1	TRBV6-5	TGTGCCAGCAGTTCCCGGGCTGGACTAGCTAACAATGAGCAGTTCTTC	CASSSRAGLANNEQFF
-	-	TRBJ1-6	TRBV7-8	TGTGCCAGCAGCTTAGGCCGGACAGATAATTCACCCCTCCACTTT	CASSLGRTDNSPLHF